A selection of T cell receptor beta chains follows, all from one sample in a study of shared clonotypes between healthy human individuals. This table comes from immunoSEQ multiplex PCR, and its TCRdb copy is limited to in-frame clones, with some not included. Here the sample spans just over 2,000,000 clones, 90% to 95% being singletons. The sequencing sample was made of naive CD4+ T cells sorted from blood. Every receptor here comes from a young man in good health. CDR3s include the opening cysteine and the closing phenylalanine or tryptophan. A D gene is named only where the DNA matches it firmly. Not every row has a clone size; where given, it reads once, few, many or a size class.

>-|11|TRBV6-5|-|TRBJ1-1
TGTGCCAGCACCTTTCGCACTGAAGCTTTCTTT
CASTFRTEAFF
>-|14|TRBV7-7|TRBD1|TRBJ2-7
TGTGCTAGCAGCTTAGGGACAGGGACCTACGAGCAGTACTTC
CASSLGTGTYEQYF
>-|14|TRBV6-5|TRBD1|TRBJ2-7
TGTGCCAGCAGTTTGGACAGGGGGGTCTACGAGCAGTACTTC
CASSLDRGVYEQYF
>-|13|TRBV30|-|TRBJ2-7
TGTGCCTGGAGAAAACGGGGGCTGCAGGAGCAGTACTTC
CAWRKRGLQEQYF
>-|15|TRBV18|-|TRBJ2-5
TGTGCCAGCTCACCCGACCTACCGTACCAAGAGACCCAGTACTTC
CASSPDLPYQETQYF
>once|12|TRBV30|-|TRBJ1-2
TGTGCCTGGGCAGTGACTAACTATGGCTACACCTTC
CAWAVTNYGYTF
>-|13|TRBV28|TRBD1|TRBJ1-2
TGTGCCAGCGGGAAGGGACAGGGCTATGGCTACACCTTC
CASGKGQGYGYTF
>-|13|TRBV18|-|TRBJ1-1
TGTGCCAGCTCCCTGGATGGGAACACTGAAGCTTTCTTT
CASSLDGNTEAFF
>-|14|TRBV11-2|-|TRBJ2-5
TGTGCCAGCAGCTTTGGAGGACTCCAAGAGACCCAGTACTTC
CASSFGGLQETQYF
>-|14|TRBV2|-|TRBJ2-7
TGTGCCAGCAACCTCCTGGGGGGCGGATACGAGCAGTACTTC
CASNLLGGGYEQYF
>-|13|TRBV7-2|-|TRBJ2-7
TGTGCCAGCAGCCTCCAGGGGGGGTACGAGCAGTACTTC
CASSLQGGYEQYF
>-|15|TRBV2|-|TRBJ1-2
TGTGCCAGCAGTGTAACAGAGTCATTAGCGGGGGGCTACACCTTC
CASSVTESLAGGYTF
>-|15|TRBV7-8|-|TRBJ1-2
TGTGCCAGCAGCTACAGGGCCAATGGGGACTATGGCTACACCTTC
CASSYRANGDYGYTF
>-|18|TRBV11-2|-|TRBJ2-1
TGTGCCAGCAGCTTAGACAGGGGGGTCCAATACCGCTACAATGAGCAGTTCTTC
CASSLDRGVQYRYNEQFF
>-|13|TRBV19|-|TRBJ2-5
TGTGCCAGTAGTATTGGACGGGGAGAGACCCAGTACTTC
CASSIGRGETQYF
>-|14|TRBV6-5|-|TRBJ1-1
TGTGCCAGCAGGTCCGATAATAGGGCTGGTGAAGCTTTCTTT
CASRSDNRAGEAFF
>-|14|TRBV12-1|-|TRBJ1-4
TGTGCCGCCCTACGGCCTTCTTCTAATGAAAAACTGTTTTTT
CAALRPSSNEKLFF
>-|14|TRBV27|-|TRBJ2-2
TGTGCCAGCAGTTTATTTCGGATTGGCGGGGAGCTGTTTTTT
CASSLFRIGGELFF
>-|11|TRBV11-2|-|TRBJ1-1
TGTGCCAGCAGCTTGAACACTGAAGCTTTCTTT
CASSLNTEAFF
>-|13|TRBV6-5|-|TRBJ1-3
TGTGCCAGCAGCCGAAGAGAAGGAAACACCATATATTTT
CASSRREGNTIYF
>-|16|TRBV4-1|TRBD2|TRBJ2-3
TGCGCCAGCAGCCAAGGAACCCGGGGGGTCCTAGACACGCAGTATTTT
CASSQGTRGVLDTQYF
>-|16|TRBV4-1|TRBD2|TRBJ2-5
TGCGCCAGCAGCCCCTGGGCTAGCGGGGGGTCAGAGACCCAGTACTTC
CASSPWASGGSETQYF
>-|11|TRBV5-6|-|TRBJ1-1
TGTGCCAGCAGCTCTTGGACTGAAGCTTTCTTT
CASSSWTEAFF
>-|15|TRBV7-9|TRBD2|TRBJ2-7
TGTGCCAGCAGCTTAGCCGGCGGGGGGTCCTACGAGCAGTACTTC
CASSLAGGGSYEQYF
>-|15|TRBV19|TRBD1|TRBJ2-5
TGTGCCAGTAGTCCCTTACAGGGGGCCCCGCGGACCCAGTACTTC
CASSPLQGAPRTQYF
>-|13|TRBV7-3|-|TRBJ2-3
TGTGCCAGCAGGCGTTCTAGCACAGATACGCAGTATTTT
CASRRSSTDTQYF
>-|15|TRBV5-1|-|TRBJ1-4
TGCGCCAGCAGCTTGTACGGGTGGGGTGGAGAAAAACTGTTTTTT
CASSLYGWGGEKLFF
>-|14|TRBV13|-|TRBJ1-6
TGTGCCAGCAGCTTGGGACGCCATAATTCACCCCTCCACTTT
CASSLGRHNSPLHF
>-|14|TRBV7-8|-|TRBJ1-2
TGTGCCAGCAGCTTAGGGGGCGCCTTATATGGCTACACCTTC
CASSLGGALYGYTF
>-|11|TRBV2|-|TRBJ1-1
TGTGCCAGCCCCGGATACACTGAAGCTTTCTTT
CASPGYTEAFF
>few|13|TRBV2|-|TRBJ1-6
TGTGCCAGCAGTGTGGGCAGCAATTCACCCCTCCACTTT
CASSVGSNSPLHF
>-|17|TRBV18|TRBD2|TRBJ2-5
TGTGCCAGCTCACCACAAATGTCCAGCGGGGGCCAAGAGACCCAGTACTTC
CASSPQMSSGGQETQYF
>-|15|TRBV18|-|TRBJ2-5
TGTGCCAGCTCACCTCCGGCGACGGACAAAGAGACCCAGTACTTC
CASSPPATDKETQYF
>once|14|TRBV27|TRBD1|TRBJ1-4
TGTGCCAGCAGGCAGCGGGACAGGGTTGAAAAACTGTTTTTT
CASRQRDRVEKLFF
>-|13|TRBV7-9|-|TRBJ2-5
TGTGCCAGCAGCTTAAACGGGGTGGGCGGAGAGTACTTC
CASSLNGVGGEYF
>-|15|TRBV18|TRBD2|TRBJ2-3
TGTGCCAGCTCACCAGGGAGCGGGGGAGGAAATACGCAGTATTTT
CASSPGSGGGNTQYF